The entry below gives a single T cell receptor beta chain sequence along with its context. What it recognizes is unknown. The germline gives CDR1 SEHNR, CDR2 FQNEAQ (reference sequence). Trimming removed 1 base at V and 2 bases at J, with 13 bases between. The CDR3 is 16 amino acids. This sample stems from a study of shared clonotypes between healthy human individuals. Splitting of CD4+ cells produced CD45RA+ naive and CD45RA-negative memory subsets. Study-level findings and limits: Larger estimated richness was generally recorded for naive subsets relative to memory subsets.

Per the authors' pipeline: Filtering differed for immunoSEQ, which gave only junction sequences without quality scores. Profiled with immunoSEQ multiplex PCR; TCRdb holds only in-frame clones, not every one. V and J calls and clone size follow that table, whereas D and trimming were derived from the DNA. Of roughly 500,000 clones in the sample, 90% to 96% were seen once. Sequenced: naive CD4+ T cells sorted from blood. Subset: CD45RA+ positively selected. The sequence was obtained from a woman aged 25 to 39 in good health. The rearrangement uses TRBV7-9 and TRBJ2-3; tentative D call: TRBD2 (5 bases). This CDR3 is CASSLGVGGYTDTQYF. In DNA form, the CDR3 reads TGTGCCAGCAGCTTAGGAGTTGGAGGATACACAGATACGCAGTATTTT.